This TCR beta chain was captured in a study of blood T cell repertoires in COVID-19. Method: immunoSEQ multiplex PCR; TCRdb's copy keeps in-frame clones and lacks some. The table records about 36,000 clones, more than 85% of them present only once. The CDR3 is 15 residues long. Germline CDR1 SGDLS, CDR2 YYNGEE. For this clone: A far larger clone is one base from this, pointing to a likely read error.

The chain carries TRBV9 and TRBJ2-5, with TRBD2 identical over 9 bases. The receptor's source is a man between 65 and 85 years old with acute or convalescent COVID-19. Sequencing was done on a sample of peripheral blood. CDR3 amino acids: CARPGGGGPQETQYF. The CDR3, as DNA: TGCGCCCGCCCCGGCGGGGGGGGGCCCCAAGAGACCCAGTACTTC.